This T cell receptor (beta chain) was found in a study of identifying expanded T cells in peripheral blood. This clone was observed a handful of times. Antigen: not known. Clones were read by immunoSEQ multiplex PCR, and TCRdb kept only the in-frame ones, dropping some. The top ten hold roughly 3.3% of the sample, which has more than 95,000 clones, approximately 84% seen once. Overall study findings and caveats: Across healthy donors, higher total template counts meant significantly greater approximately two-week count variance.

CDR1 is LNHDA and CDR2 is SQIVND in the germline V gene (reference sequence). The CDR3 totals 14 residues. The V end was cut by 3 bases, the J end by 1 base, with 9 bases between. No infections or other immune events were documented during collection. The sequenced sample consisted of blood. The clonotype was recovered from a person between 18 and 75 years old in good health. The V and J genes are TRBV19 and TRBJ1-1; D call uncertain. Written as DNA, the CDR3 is TGTGCCAGTAGTATTGACGAGAAGAACACTGAAGCTTTCTTT. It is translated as CASSIDEKNTEAFF.